This T cell receptor (beta chain) was recorded in a study of blood T cell repertoires in COVID-19. About the research overall: The origin of the acute and convalescent COVID-19 samples was the United States, Italy and Spain.

Germline V gene data show CDR1 as MNHEY and CDR2 as SVGAGI. V lost 6 bases to trimming and J lost 4 bases, with 10 bases between them. This CDR3 spans 13 amino acids. Authors' data handling: Quantification of nucleated cells was approximated via reference gene primer amplification. The protocol was immunoSEQ multiplex PCR, while the TCRdb copy is restricted to in-frame clones and leaves out a portion. Clone size and the V and J calls come from that table; the DNA yielded D and trimming. The sample contains under 250,000 clones, roughly 87% of which appear only once. This chain links TRBV6-5 with TRBJ1-5; D gene unclear. This receptor was identified in a man aged 18-30 years with active or convalescent COVID-19. Sequenced sample: peripheral blood. CDR3 protein: CASRDAGNQPQHF. The DNA for the CDR3 is TGTGCCAGCAGAGATGCGGGGAATCAGCCCCAGCATTTT.